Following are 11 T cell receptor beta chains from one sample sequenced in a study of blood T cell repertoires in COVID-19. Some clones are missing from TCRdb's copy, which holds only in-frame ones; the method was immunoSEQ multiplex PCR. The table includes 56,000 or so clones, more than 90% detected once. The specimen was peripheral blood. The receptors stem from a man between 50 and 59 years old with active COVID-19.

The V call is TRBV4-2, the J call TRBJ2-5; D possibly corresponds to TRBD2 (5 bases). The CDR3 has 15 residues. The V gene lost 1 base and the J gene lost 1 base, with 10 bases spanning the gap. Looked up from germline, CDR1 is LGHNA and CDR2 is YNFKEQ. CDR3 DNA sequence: TGTGCCAGCAGCCAAGTCGCAAGCGGCCAAGAGACCCAGTACTTC. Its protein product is CASSQVASGQETQYF.

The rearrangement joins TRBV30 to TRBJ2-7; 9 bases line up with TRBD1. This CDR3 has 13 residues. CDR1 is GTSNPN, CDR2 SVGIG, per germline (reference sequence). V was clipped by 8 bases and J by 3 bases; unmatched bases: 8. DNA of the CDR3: TGTGCCACCAACCTGGACAGGGGCTACGAGCAGTACTTC. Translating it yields CATNLDRGYEQYF.

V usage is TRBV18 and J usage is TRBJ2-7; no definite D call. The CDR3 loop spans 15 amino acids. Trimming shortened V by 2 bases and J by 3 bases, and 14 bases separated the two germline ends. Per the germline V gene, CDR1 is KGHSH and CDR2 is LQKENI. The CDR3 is CASSPRPQDNYEQYF. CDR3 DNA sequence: TGTGCCAGCTCACCAAGGCCCCAGGATAACTACGAGCAGTACTTC.

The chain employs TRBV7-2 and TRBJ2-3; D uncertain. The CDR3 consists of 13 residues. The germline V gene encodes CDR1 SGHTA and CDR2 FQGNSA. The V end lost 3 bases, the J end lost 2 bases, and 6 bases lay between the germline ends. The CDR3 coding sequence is TGTGCCAGCAGCTTCCCCTCCACAGATACGCAGTATTTT. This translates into CASSFPSTDTQYF.

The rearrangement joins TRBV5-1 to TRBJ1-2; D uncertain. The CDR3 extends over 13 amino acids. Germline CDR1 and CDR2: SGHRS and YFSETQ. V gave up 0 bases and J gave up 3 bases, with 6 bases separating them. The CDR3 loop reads CASSLVSDYGYTF. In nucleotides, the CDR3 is TGCGCCAGCAGCTTGGTGAGCGACTATGGCTACACCTTC. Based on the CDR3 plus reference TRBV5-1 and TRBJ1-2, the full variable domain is KAGVTQTPRYLIKTRGQQVTLSCSPISGHRSVSWYQQTPGQGLQFLFEYFSETQRNKGNFPGRFSGRQFSNSRSEMNVSTLELGDSALYLCASSLVSDYGYTFGSGTRLTVV.

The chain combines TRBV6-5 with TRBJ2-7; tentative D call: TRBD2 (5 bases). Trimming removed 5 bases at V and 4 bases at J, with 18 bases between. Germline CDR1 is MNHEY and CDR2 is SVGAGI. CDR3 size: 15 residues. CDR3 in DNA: TGTGCCAGCAGTAGGACTGGAGATGGCGGTTACGAGCAGTACTTC. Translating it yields CASSRTGDGGYEQYF.

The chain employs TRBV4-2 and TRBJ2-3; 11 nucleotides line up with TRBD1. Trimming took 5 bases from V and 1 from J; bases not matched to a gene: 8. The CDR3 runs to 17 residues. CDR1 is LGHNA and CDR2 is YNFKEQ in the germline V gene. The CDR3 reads CASSSVGQGGGTDTQYF. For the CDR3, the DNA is TGTGCCAGCAGCTCCGTGGGACAGGGGGGAGGCACAGATACGCAGTATTTT.

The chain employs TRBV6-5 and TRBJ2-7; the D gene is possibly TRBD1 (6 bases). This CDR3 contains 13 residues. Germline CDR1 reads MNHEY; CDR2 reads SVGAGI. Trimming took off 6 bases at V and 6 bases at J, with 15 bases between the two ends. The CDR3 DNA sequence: TGTGCCAGCAGGTCTACAGGGATGGGCGAGCAGTACTTC. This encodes CASRSTGMGEQYF.

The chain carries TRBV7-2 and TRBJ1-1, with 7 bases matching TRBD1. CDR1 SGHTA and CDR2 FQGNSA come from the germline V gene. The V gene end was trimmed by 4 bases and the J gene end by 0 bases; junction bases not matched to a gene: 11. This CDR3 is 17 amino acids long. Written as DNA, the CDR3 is TGTGCCAGCAGCTCCCCGACAGGGTCCCCCATGAACACTGAAGCTTTCTTT. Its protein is CASSSPTGSPMNTEAFF.

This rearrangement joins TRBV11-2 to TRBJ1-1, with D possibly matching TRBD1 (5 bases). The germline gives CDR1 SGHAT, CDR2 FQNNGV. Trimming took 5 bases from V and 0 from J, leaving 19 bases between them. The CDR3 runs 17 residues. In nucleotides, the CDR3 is TGTGCCAGCAGCATCAACCATAGACAGAACCTGAACACTGAAGCTTTCTTT. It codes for CASSINHRQNLNTEAFF. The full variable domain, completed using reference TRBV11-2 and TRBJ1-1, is EAGVAQSPRYKIIEKRQSVAFWCNPISGHATLYWYQQILGQGPKLLIQFQNNGVVDDSQLPKDRFSAERLKGVDSTLKIQPAKLEDSAVYLCASSINHRQNLNTEAFFGQGTRLTVV.

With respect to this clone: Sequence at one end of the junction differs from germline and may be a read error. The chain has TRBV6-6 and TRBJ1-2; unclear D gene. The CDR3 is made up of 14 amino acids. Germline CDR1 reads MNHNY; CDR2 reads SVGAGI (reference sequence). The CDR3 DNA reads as TGTGCAAGCAGTACGTTTAGGGAGGACTATGGCTACACCTTC. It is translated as CASSTFREDYGYTF.